One and the same sample provided the 18 T cell receptor beta chains below, sequenced in a study of PD-1 blockade in classical Hodgkin lymphoma. Time point indicated: cycle 4 day 1 (C4D1), after six to seven weeks of nivolumab. Each and every patient relapsed after autologous stem cell transplantation, and patients got differing brentuximab vedotin exposure. Profiling relied on immunoSEQ multiplex PCR, and the TCRdb table lists in-frame clones only, not all of them. The table lists over 20,000 clones, approximately 80% of them singletons, with roughly 6.6% in the top ten. The specimen comprised peripheral blood mononuclear cells (PBMCs), sampled before the fourth cycle of nivolumab. The source of these receptors is a human donor with classical Hodgkin lymphoma.

This clone was counted a few times. The rearrangement uses TRBV14 and TRBJ2-3; D remains ambiguous. The V end was cut by 0 bases, the J end by 0 bases, with 13 bases between. The CDR3 has 17 amino acids. Germline loops: CDR1 SGHDN, CDR2 FVKESK. This chain's CDR3 is CASSQDSPTPSTDTQYF. CDR3 coding DNA: TGTGCCAGCAGCCAAGATTCACCCACTCCCAGCACAGATACGCAGTATTTT.

In this sample, this clone turned up a few times. The chain joins TRBV5-1 to TRBJ2-6; the D gene is possibly TRBD1 (6 bases). V lost 4 bases, J lost 0 bases, and 11 bases lay in between. The length of the CDR3 is 16 residues. In germline, CDR1 is SGHRS, CDR2 YFSETQ. The CDR3 spells CASSDGQSSGANVLTF. CDR3 sequence (DNA): TGCGCCAGCAGCGACGGACAGAGCTCTGGGGCCAACGTCCTGACTTTC.

The V gene is TRBV28, the J gene TRBJ1-3; D is undetermined. This CDR3 comprises 14 residues. Germline V gene lookup returns CDR1 MDHEN and CDR2 SYDVKM. The V gene lost 5 bases and the J gene lost 4 bases, with 12 bases spanning the gap. The CDR3 DNA reads TGTGCCAGCAGTCTAACCTATCAGGGAAACACCATATATTTT. Its translation: CASSLTYQGNTIYF.

V and J are TRBV11-3 and TRBJ1-6; 9 bases line up with TRBD1. The CDR3 runs to 15 residues. The ends lost 2 bases at V and 10 bases at J; junction bases unmatched: 6. Germline loops: CDR1 SGHNT, CDR2 YENEEA. The CDR3 sequence is CASSLNSDRGSPLHF. The DNA of the CDR3 is TGTGCCAGCAGCTTAAATTCGGACAGGGGATCACCCCTCCACTTT.

The chain joins TRBV27 to TRBJ2-7; 7 positions agree with TRBD2. V trimming: 2 bases; J trimming: 1 base; junction bases outside the gene matches: 5. The CDR3 length is 15 residues. The germline CDR1 and CDR2 sequences are MNHEY and SMNVEV (reference sequence). The CDR3 DNA reads TGTGCCAGCAGTTTAAGAGCGGGAAGGTCCTACGAGCAGTACTTC. Its protein is CASSLRAGRSYEQYF.

This clone was picked up a small number of times. The gene calls are TRBV2 and TRBJ2-3; no definite D call. V gave up 6 bases and J gave up 4 bases, with 8 bases separating them. The CDR3 loop spans 12 amino acids. Germline CDR1 is SNHLY and CDR2 is FYNNEI. The CDR3 DNA sequence: TGTGCCAGCAGGAGATCGGCAGATACGCAGTATTTT. This sequence encodes CASRRSADTQYF.

This rearrangement joins TRBV29-1 to TRBJ1-2, with D hard to call. CDR1 SQVTM and CDR2 ANQGSEA come from the germline V gene. This CDR3 is built from 13 residues. V was clipped by 2 bases and J by 0 bases, with 7 bases between them. The CDR3 DNA follows: TGCAGCGTTGAAAAGACACCTAACTATGGCTACACCTTC. As protein: CSVEKTPNYGYTF.

This CDR3 reads CASSLPDGWRGYTF. The CDR3 DNA follows: TGTGCCAGCAGCTTGCCGGACGGATGGCGGGGCTACACCTTC. The chain uses TRBV7-3 and TRBJ1-2, with D hard to call. Deletions cut 3 bases from V and 8 bases from J, with 16 bases between. CDR1 and CDR2 from the germline V gene are SGHTA and FQGTGA. CDR3 length equals 14 residues.

The sample holds one count of this clone. The chain has TRBV4-2 and TRBJ2-5; 7 positions match TRBD2. The CDR3 has 17 residues. Germline-derived CDR1 and CDR2 are LGHNA and YNFKEQ. V lost 2 bases, J lost 5 bases, and 14 bases stayed unmatched. CDR3 amino acids: CASSQLVAGDRVETQYF. The CDR3 bases are TGTGCCAGCAGCCAATTAGTCGCGGGGGATCGGGTGGAGACCCAGTACTTC.

The V gene is TRBV27, the J gene TRBJ2-3; unclear D gene. The CDR3 is 14 amino acids. The V gene's germline CDR1 is MNHEY and CDR2 SMNVEV (reference sequence). Trimming took 10 bases from V and 6 from J, leaving 20 bases between them. The CDR3 region is CAISPHKGGDTQYF. CDR3 DNA: TGTGCCATTTCCCCCCACAAGGGTGGGGATACGCAGTATTTT.

The V and J genes are TRBV28 and TRBJ2-5, with D perhaps TRBD2 (6 bases). The CDR3 covers 16 residues. Per germline, CDR1 MDHEN and CDR2 SYDVKM. V was clipped by 3 bases and J by 1 base, with 15 bases between them. CDR3 in DNA: TGTGCCAGCAGTTTGGTGGTTAGCGGTCTCCAAGAGACCCAGTACTTC. Translation gives CASSLVVSGLQETQYF.

The chain recombines TRBV28 with TRBJ2-5, with D maybe TRBD1 (5 bases). Germline lookup yields CDR1 MDHEN and CDR2 SYDVKM. The CDR3 has 14 amino acids. Trimming stripped 2 bases from V and 5 bases from J, with 12 bases between. CDR3: CASSLTQGSETQYF. The DNA for the CDR3 is TGTGCCAGCAGTTTAACGCAGGGATCGGAGACCCAGTACTTC.

The gene calls are TRBV19 and TRBJ1-1; D remains unclear. Germline values: CDR1 LNHDA, CDR2 SQIVND (reference sequence). This CDR3 is 15 amino acids long. Deletions cut 5 bases from V and 3 bases from J, with 16 bases between. For the CDR3, the DNA is TGTGCCAGTAGTCCCGGGTGGGTCGGGTACACTGAAGCTTTCTTT. The encoded protein is CASSPGWVGYTEAFF.

This clone has a handful of counts. V and J are TRBV30 and TRBJ1-2; no definite D call. Germline loops: CDR1 GTSNPN, CDR2 SVGIG (reference sequence). Trimming took off 0 bases at V and 4 bases at J, with 3 bases between the two ends. This CDR3 spans 11 amino acids. For the CDR3, the DNA is TGTGCCTGGAGTGTCGGCTATGGCTACACCTTC. As protein: CAWSVGYGYTF. Supplemented by reference TRBV30 and TRBJ1-2, the full variable domain reads SQTIHQWPATLVQPVGSPLSLECTVEGTSNPNLYWYRQAAGRGLQLLFYSVGIGQISSEVPQNLSASRPQDRQFILSSKKLLLSDSGFYLCAWSVGYGYTFGSGTRLTVV.

V gene TRBV28 combines with J gene TRBJ2-5, with a tentative D call TRBD1 (6 bases). Germline CDR1 reads MDHEN; CDR2 reads SYDVKM. The CDR3 runs to 14 residues. Between the trimmed V and J ends, which lost 10 bases and 2 bases, there was a span of 17 bases. This chain's CDR3 is CATSIVGGQETQYF. Here the CDR3 DNA reads TGTGCCACCTCCATCGTAGGGGGACAAGAGACCCAGTACTTC.

The genes are TRBV30 and TRBJ1-3; the D is unclear. V was cut by 8 bases and J by 0 bases, with 5 bases left in between. This CDR3 is 11 amino acids long. The germline CDR1 and CDR2 sequences are GTSNPN and SVGIG (reference sequence). CDR3 sequence reads: CARSSGNTIYF. In DNA, the CDR3 is TGTGCCCGTTCCTCTGGAAACACCATATATTTT.

This clone was detected only once. For the CDR3, the DNA is TGTGCCAGCAGCCCCCGGGCAAATGAAAAACTGTTTTTT. This codes for CASSPRANEKLFF. This chain connects TRBV7-6 to TRBJ1-4; D unresolved. V was shortened by 5 bases and J by 5 bases, with 9 bases between the two germline ends. The germline V gene has CDR1 SGHVS and CDR2 FNYEAQ. CDR3 length: 13 residues. The variable domain in full, with the rest retrieved from reference TRBV7-6 and TRBJ1-4, is GAGVSQSPRYKVTKRGQDVALRCDPISGHVSLYWYRQALGQGPEFLTYFNYEAQQDKSGLPNDRFSAERPEGSISTLTIQRTEQRDSAMYRCASSPRANEKLFFGSGTQLSVL.

V gene TRBV9 combines with J gene TRBJ1-4; unclear D gene. V lost 0 bases, J lost 7 bases, and 13 bases lay in between. The CDR3 covers 15 residues. CDR1 and CDR2 from the germline V gene are SGDLS and YYNGEE. The CDR3 DNA reads as TGTGCCAGCAGCGTAGCTGGGAGGACGGCTGAAAAACTGTTTTTT. Translation: CASSVAGRTAEKLFF.